This TCR beta chain emerged from a study of early T cells in non-severe SARS-CoV-2 infection. Unique molecular identifiers tagged individual cDNA molecules. Using its own MiXCR run on the 5' RACE reads, TCRdb lists one record per CDR3 protein. The data show almost 30,000 distinct CDR3 sequences, 5.5% to 6.5% seen once. The CDR3 is 14 amino acids. Germline V gene lookup returns CDR1 SEHNR and CDR2 FQNEAQ (reference sequence). Trimming took off 5 bases at V and 4 bases at J, with 12 bases between the two ends. The study's findings and limits: Lookups in VDJdb leaned toward anti-spike CD8 responses and missed private and CD4 specificities.

The table lists this clonotype with a few counts. Its antigen remains unknown. The clonotype originates from an adult who was a healthcare worker with PCR-confirmed SARS-CoV-2 infection or an uninfected control (not recorded which). The chain joins TRBV7-9 to TRBJ1-5; tentatively, D is TRBD1 (5 bases). The sequenced sample consisted of whole blood. The CDR3 sequence: CASSRPGRNQPQHF. The DNA for the CDR3 is TGTGCCAGCAGCCGACCGGGGCGGAATCAGCCCCAGCATTTT. The complete variable domain, with remaining parts taken from reference TRBV7-9 and TRBJ1-5, reads DTGVSQNPRHKITKRGQNVTFRCDPISEHNRLYWYRQTLGQGPEFLTYFQNEAQLEKSRLLSDRFSAERPKGSFSTLEIQRTEQGDSAMYLCASSRPGRNQPQHFGDGTRLSIL.